This T cell receptor (beta chain) was sequenced for a study of memory CD4+ T cells and cytomegalovirus serostatus. Germline V gene lookup returns CDR1 SGHRS and CDR2 YFSETQ. The V end lost 5 bases, the J end lost 4 bases, and 15 bases lay between the germline ends. CDR3 length equals 14 residues. Produced via immunoSEQ multiplex PCR; TCRdb's table is partial and in-frame only. The table lists tens of thousands of clones, over 65% of them singletons, with approximately 6.5% in the top ten. Single viable CD3+CD4+CD8-CD45RO+ cells were sorted as the memory CD4+ T cells. V and J are TRBV5-1 and TRBJ1-1; no firm D call. Source material: memory CD4+ T cells from blood. This receptor was identified in an adult in good health and CMV-seronegative. DNA for the CDR3: TGCGCCAGCAGTTCAGAGAGGTTTGTCACTGAAGCTTTCTTT. Its translation: CASSSERFVTEAFF.